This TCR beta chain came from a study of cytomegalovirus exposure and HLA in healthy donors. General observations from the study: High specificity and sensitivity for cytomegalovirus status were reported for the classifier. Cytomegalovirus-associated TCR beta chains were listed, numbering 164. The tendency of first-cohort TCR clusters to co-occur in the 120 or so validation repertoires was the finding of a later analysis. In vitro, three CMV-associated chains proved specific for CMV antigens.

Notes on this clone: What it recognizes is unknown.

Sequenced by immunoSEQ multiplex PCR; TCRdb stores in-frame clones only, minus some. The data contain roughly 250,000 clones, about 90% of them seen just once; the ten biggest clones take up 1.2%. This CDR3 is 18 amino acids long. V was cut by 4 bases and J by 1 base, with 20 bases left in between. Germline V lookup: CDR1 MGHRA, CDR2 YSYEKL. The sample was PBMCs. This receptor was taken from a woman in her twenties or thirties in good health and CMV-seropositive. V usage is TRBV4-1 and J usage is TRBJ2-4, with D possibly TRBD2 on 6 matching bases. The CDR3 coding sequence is TGCGCCAGCAGCCCCGGAGGGATGCGGGCGGATGCCAAAAACATTCAGTACTTC. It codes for CASSPGGMRADAKNIQYF.